At least ten counts were recorded for the clone carrying this T cell receptor (beta chain). No antigen is known for it. The data were obtained in a study of T-cell memory formation after mild COVID-19. For the study at large: TCR clusters largely stayed donor specific. Regarding the study as a whole: For second-wave clones that peaked at day 37, SARS-CoV-2 specificity went unverified. Clones that contracted from day 15 to 85 had balanced CD4/CD8; later expanders were CD4+ biased. Prior to infection, memory already included some responding clones, suggesting cross-reactive memory joined.

TCRdb recomputed calls from the 5' RACE reads with MiXCR, one row per CDR3 protein. The table records fewer than 350,000 distinct CDR3 sequences, more than 15% of them present only once. The germline V and J ends were trimmed by 0 bases and 2 bases, with 14 bases remaining between them. Germline lookup yields CDR1 LNHNV and CDR2 YYDKDF (reference sequence). This CDR3 contains 16 residues. The source is a man aged 18 to 30 who had mild COVID-19 (a few samples of this study predate the infection). Cell type and time point are not known. The chain is built from TRBV15 and TRBJ2-7; possible D gene TRBD2, 6 bases. The source material was PBMCs or a T cell subset sorted from them (not recorded which). CDR3: CATSRDLGTGAYEQYF. The CDR3 nucleotides read TGTGCCACCAGCAGAGATCTTGGTACGGGGGCCTACGAGCAGTACTTC.